The sequence of this T cell receptor (beta chain) was determined in a study of metastatic and nonmetastatic thyroid tumors (dated by TCRdb to 2020 to 2022). Concerning the study at large: Repertoires were compared across peripheral blood and tumor or nodule tissue samples from malignant and benign thyroid patients.

The library was made by PCR. The sequencer was an Illumina HiSeq 4000. The TCR beta-chain CDR3 region of each patient was profiled by high-throughput sequencing. In the source study's methods: CDR3 differences across clinicopathological groups were used to build a classifier for discriminating distant-metastatic papillary thyroid cancer patients. The Shannon index was used to assess repertoire diversity, and the Morisita-Horn index was used to assess tumor-blood repertoire similarity. TCRdb took the public reads, trimmed them with fastp at Q25, ran MiXCR for clone calling and kept in-frame beta chains. The V and J calls shown here were made by TCRdb, not taken from the authors' results. Within this sample are about 92,000 clones, with about 15% of them counted one time only. The ten largest clones represent 3% to 4.5% of the sample. CDR1 is given as DFQATT and CDR2 as SNEGSKA, both from the germline V gene (reference sequence). V is pruned by 1 base and J by 2 bases, leaving 8 bases of the junction without a gene match. Taken from cysteine to phenylalanine, the CDR3 has 16 residues. Just the 48-base CDR3 DNA is kept, in frame starting at base 1.

A single count supports this clone. Its antigen has not been determined. No per-base quality is available; no much larger clone lies one base away. One read alone provides weak support. No patient had received any treatment before thyroid surgery. Patient clinical samples collected from the early 2010s to the late 2010s were retrospectively analysed using T-cell receptor beta sequencing. Broader findings and caveats from the paper: In both blood and tumor samples, TCR beta diversity was reported to be significantly higher in malignant tumors than in benign nodules.

This chain is built from TRBV20-1 and TRBJ2-7; 10 bases in the middle match TRBD1. Input material: blood. The TCR originated in a female donor with papillary thyroid cancer or a benign thyroid nodule (not recorded which). Some clones in this sample may be carry-over from other donors' samples. The nucleotides are TGCAGTGCTAGAGCTCGGGGGACAGGGGCACCCTACGAGCAGTACTTC. It codes for CSARARGTGAPYEQYF.